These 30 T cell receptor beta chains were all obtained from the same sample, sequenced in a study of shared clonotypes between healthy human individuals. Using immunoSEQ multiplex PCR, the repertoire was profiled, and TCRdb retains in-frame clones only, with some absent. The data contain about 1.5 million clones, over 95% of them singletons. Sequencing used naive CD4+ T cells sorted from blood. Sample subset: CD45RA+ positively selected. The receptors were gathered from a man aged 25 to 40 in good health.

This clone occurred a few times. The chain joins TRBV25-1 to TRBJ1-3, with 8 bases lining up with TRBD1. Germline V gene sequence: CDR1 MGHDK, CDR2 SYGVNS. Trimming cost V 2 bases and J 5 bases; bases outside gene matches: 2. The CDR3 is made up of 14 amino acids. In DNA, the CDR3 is TGTGCCAGCAGTGAAGGACAGGGCAGAAACACCATATATTTT. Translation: CASSEGQGRNTIYF.

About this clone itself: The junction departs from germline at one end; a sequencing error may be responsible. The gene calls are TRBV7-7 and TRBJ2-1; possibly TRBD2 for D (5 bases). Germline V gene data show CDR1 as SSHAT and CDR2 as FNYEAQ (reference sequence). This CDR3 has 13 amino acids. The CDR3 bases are TGTGCTAGCAGCTTAGCGTTAGGGTATGAGCAGTTCTTC. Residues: CASSLALGYEQFF.

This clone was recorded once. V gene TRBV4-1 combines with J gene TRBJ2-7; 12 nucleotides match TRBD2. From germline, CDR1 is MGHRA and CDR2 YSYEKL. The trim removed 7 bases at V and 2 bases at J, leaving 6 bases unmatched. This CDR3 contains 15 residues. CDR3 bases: TGCGCCAGCACCCCGGGACTAGCGGGTACCTACGAGCAGTACTTC. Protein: CASTPGLAGTYEQYF.

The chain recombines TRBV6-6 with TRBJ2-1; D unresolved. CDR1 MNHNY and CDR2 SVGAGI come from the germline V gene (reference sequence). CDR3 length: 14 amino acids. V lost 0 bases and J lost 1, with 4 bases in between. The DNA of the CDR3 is TGTGCCAGCAGTTACTCGATTTCCTACAATGAGCAGTTCTTC. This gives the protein CASSYSISYNEQFF.

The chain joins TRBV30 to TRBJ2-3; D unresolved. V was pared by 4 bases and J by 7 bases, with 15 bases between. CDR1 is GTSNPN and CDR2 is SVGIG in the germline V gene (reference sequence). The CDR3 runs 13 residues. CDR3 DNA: TGTGCCTGGACGCCCGCTCCGGCGAATACGCAGTATTTT. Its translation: CAWTPAPANTQYF.

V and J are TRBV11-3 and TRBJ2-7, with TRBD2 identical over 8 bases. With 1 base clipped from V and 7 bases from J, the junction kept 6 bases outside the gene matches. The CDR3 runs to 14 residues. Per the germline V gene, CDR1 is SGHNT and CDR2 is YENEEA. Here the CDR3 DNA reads TGTGCCAGCAGCTTAGCGGGAGGGCGAGGAGAGCAGTACTTC. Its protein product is CASSLAGGRGEQYF.

The DNA for the CDR3 is TGTGCCAGCGGACCGGGACTACTCGGGACCCAGTACTTC. Translated, it gives CASGPGLLGTQYF. This chain uses TRBV9 with TRBJ2-5; 7 positions match TRBD2. This CDR3 region has 13 residues. The J segment lost 7 bases and the V segment lost 7 bases, leaving 10 bases of the junction unmatched. Germline CDR1 reads SGDLS; CDR2 reads YYNGEE.

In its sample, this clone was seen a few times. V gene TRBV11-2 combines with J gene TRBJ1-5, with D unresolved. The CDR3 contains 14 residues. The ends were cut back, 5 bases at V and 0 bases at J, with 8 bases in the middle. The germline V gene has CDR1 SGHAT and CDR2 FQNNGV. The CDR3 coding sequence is TGTGCCAGCAGCCCGGAAGCTAGCAATCAGCCCCAGCATTTT. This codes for CASSPEASNQPQHF.

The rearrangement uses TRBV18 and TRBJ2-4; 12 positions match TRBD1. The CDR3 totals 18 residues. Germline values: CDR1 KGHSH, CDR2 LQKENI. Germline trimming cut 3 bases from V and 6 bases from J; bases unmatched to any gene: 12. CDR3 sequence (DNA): TGTGCCAGCTCACCCACGGGACAGGGGGCAGCTGGTCCAAACATTCAGTACTTC. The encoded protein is CASSPTGQGAAGPNIQYF.

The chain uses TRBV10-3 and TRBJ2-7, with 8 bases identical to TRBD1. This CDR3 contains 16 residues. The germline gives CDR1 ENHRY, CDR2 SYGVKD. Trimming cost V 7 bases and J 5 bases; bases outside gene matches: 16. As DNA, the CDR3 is TGTGCCATCATGCCCCGAGCTCGGACAGGGCAGAACGAGCAGTACTTC. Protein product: CAIMPRARTGQNEQYF.

CDR3 DNA sequence: TGTGCCAGCAGCCGAACGGGGGCCGCCAGCACAGATACGCAGTATTTT. Its protein product is CASSRTGAASTDTQYF. The chain uses TRBV5-5 and TRBJ2-3, with D perhaps given as TRBD1 or TRBD2 (6 bases each). The CDR3 length is 16 residues. Germline assignment: CDR1 SGHKS and CDR2 YYEKEE (reference sequence). Trimming took 4 bases from V and 0 from J, leaving 15 bases between them.

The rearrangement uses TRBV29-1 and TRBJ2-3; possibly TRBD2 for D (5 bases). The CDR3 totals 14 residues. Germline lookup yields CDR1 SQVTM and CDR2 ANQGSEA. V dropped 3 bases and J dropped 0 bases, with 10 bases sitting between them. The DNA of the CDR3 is TGCAGCGTTGATCCGGGGAAGAGCACAGATACGCAGTATTTT. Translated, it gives CSVDPGKSTDTQYF.

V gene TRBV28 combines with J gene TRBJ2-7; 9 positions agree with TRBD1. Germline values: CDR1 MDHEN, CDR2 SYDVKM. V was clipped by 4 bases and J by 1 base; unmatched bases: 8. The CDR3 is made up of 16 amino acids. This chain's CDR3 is CASSSPGQGSSYEQYF. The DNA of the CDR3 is TGTGCCAGCAGTTCCCCGGGACAGGGAAGTTCCTACGAGCAGTACTTC.

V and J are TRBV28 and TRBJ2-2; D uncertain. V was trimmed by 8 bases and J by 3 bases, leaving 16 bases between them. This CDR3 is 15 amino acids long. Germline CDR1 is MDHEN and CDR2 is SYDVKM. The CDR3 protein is CASVIKGSYTGELFF. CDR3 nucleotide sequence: TGTGCCAGCGTGATCAAAGGGTCGTACACCGGGGAGCTGTTTTTT.

CDR3 loop: CASSPDNQPQHF. The CDR3 nucleotides are TGTGCCAGCAGTCCAGACAATCAGCCCCAGCATTTT. V is TRBV28 and J is TRBJ1-5; D call uncertain. The V end was cut by 5 bases, the J end by 3 bases, with 5 bases between. Looked up from germline, CDR1 is MDHEN and CDR2 is SYDVKM. CDR3 length equals 12 residues. The variable domain in full, with the rest retrieved from reference TRBV28 and TRBJ1-5, is DVKVTQSSRYLVKRTGEKVFLECVQDMDHENMFWYRQDPGLGLRLIYFSYDVKMKEKGDIPEGYSVSREKKERFSLILESASTNQTSMYLCASSPDNQPQHFGDGTRLSIL.

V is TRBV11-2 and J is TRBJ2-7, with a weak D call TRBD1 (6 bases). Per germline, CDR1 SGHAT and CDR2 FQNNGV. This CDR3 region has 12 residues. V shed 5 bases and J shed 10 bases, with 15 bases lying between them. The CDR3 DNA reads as TGTGCCAGCAGCCGACGGGACAATGAACAGTACTTC. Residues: CASSRRDNEQYF.

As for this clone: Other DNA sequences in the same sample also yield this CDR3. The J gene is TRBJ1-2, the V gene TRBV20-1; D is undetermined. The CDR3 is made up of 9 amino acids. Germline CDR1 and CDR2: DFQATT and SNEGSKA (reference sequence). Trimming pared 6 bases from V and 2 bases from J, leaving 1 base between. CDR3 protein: CSANYGYTF. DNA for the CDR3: TGCAGTGCGAACTATGGCTACACCTTC.

This CDR3 reads CASGPPGQVLYEQYF. CDR3 bases: TGTGCCAGCGGACCTCCGGGACAGGTCCTTTACGAGCAGTACTTC. The rearrangement links TRBV6-5 to TRBJ2-7, with TRBD1 identical over 8 bases. CDR3 size: 15 residues. V lost 8 bases, J lost 4 bases, and 13 bases stayed unmatched. Germline V gene lookup returns CDR1 MNHEY and CDR2 SVGAGI.

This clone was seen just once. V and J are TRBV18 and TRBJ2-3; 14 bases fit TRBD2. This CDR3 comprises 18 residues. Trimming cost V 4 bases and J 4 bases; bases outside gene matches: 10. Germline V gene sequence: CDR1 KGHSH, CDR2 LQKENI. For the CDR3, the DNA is TGTGCCAGCTCACAAGCTCCGGGACTAGCGGGAGTACCAGATACGCAGTATTTT. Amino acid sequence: CASSQAPGLAGVPDTQYF.

In DNA form, the CDR3 reads TGTGCCATCAGTGGAACAGAGGCCGAAAAACTGTTTTTT. Residues: CAISGTEAEKLFF. V and J are TRBV10-3 and TRBJ1-4; D remains ambiguous. Germline CDR1 ENHRY, CDR2 SYGVKD. V gave up 4 bases and J gave up 8 bases, with 11 bases separating them. CDR3 length: 13 residues.

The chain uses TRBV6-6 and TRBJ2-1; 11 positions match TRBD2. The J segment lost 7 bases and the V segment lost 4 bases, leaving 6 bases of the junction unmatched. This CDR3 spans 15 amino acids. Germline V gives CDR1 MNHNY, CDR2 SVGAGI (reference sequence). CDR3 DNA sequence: TGTGCCAGCAGTTTAGTAGCGGGAGGGGAAAATGAGCAGTTCTTC. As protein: CASSLVAGGENEQFF.

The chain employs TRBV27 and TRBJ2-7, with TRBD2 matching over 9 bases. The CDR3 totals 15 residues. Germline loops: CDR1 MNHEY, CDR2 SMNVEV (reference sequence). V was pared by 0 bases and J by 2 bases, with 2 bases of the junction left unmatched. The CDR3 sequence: CASSLSAGGPYEQYF. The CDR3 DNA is TGTGCCAGCAGTTTATCCGCGGGAGGGCCCTACGAGCAGTACTTC.

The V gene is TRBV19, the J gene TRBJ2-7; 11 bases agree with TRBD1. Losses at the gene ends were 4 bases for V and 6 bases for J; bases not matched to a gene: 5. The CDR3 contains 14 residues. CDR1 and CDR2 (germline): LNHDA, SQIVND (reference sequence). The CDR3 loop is CASSNPGTGGEQYF. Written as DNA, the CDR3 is TGTGCCAGTAGTAACCCCGGGACAGGGGGCGAGCAGTACTTC.

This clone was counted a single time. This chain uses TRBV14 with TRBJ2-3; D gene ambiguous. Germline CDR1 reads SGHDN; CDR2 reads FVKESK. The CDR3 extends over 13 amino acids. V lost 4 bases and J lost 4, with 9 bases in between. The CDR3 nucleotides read TGTGCCAGCAGCCCACGAGAGGCAGATACGCAGTATTTT. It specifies CASSPREADTQYF.

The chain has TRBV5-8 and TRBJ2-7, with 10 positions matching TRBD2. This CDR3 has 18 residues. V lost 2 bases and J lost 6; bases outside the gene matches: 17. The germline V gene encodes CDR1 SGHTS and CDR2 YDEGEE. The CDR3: CASSLWLAGVVVLGEQYF. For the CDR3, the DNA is TGTGCCAGCAGCTTATGGCTAGCGGGAGTCGTCGTATTGGGCGAGCAGTACTTC. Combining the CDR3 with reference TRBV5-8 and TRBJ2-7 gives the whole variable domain EAGVTQSPTHLIKTRGQQATLRCSPISGHTSVYWYQQALGLGLQFLLWYDEGEERNRGNFPPRFSGRQFPNYSSELNVNALELEDSALYLCASSLWLAGVVVLGEQYFGPGTRLTVT.

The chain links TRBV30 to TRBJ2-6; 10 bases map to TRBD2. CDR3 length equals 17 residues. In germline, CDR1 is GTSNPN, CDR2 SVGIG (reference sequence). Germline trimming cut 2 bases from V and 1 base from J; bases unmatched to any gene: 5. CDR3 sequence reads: CAWSLIAGGSGANVLTF. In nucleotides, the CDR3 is TGTGCCTGGAGTCTGATAGCGGGAGGATCTGGGGCCAACGTCCTGACTTTC.

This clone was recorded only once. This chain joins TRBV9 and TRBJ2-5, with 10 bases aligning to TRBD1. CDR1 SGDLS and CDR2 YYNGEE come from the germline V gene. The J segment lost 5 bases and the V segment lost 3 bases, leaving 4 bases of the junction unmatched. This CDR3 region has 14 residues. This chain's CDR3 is CASSAGTGEETQYF. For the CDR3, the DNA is TGTGCCAGCAGCGCCGGGACAGGGGAGGAGACCCAGTACTTC.

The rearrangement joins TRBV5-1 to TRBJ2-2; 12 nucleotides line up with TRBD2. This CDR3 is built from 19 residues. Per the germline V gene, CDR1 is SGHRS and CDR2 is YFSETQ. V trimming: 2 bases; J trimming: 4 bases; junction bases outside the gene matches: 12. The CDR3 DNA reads TGCGCCAGCAGCTTCGGGACTAGCGGGTACAGTTCGGGCACCGGGGAGCTGTTTTTT. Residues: CASSFGTSGYSSGTGELFF.

The CDR3 loop is CSVISTDTQYF. In nucleotides, the CDR3 is TGCAGTGTCATTTCCACAGATACGCAGTATTTT. This sequence joins TRBV20-1 and TRBJ2-3; D is ambiguous. The V and J ends lost 7 bases and 2 bases respectively, with 7 bases between them. The CDR3 runs to 11 residues. CDR1 is DFQATT, CDR2 SNEGSKA, per germline (reference sequence).

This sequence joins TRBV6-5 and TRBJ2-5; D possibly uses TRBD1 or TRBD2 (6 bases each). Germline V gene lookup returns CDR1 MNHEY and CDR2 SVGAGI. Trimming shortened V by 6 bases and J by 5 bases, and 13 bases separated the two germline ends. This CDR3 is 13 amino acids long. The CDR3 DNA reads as TGTGCCAGCAGCTCCGTAGGGGGGGAGACCCAGTACTTC. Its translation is CASSSVGGETQYF.